This T cell receptor beta chain was documented in a study of cytomegalovirus exposure and HLA in healthy donors. The study, taken as a whole, reports: The tendency of first-cohort TCR clusters to co-occur in the roughly 120 validation repertoires was identified by a subsequent analysis. Through in vitro validation, a few CMV-associated chains were shown to be specific for CMV antigens. Cytomegalovirus association was assigned to over 150 TCR beta chains. For cytomegalovirus status, the classifier reportedly gave diagnoses with high specificity and sensitivity.

In regard to this clone: Its antigen is currently unknown.

Using immunoSEQ multiplex PCR, the repertoire was profiled, and TCRdb retains in-frame clones only, with some absent. The sample has 80,000 or so clones; roughly 94% are singletons. There are 14 residues in the CDR3. Germline loops: CDR1 KGHSH, CDR2 LQKENI. The ends were cut back, 3 bases at V and 3 bases at J, with 12 bases in the middle. The material sequenced was PBMCs. V and J are TRBV18 and TRBJ2-7; a possible D gene is TRBD2 (5 bases). The sequence derives from a woman aged 18-35 years in good health and CMV-seronegative. The CDR3 loop reads CASSPRGANYEQYF. In DNA, the CDR3 is TGTGCCAGCTCACCCCGGGGAGCGAACTACGAGCAGTACTTC. Full variable domain (remainder filled in from reference TRBV18 and TRBJ2-7): NAGVMQNPRHLVRRRGQEARLRCSPMKGHSHVYWYRQLPEEGLKFMVYLQKENIIDESGMPKERFSAEFPKEGPSILRIQQVVRGDSAAYFCASSPRGANYEQYFGPGTRLTVT.